The 31 T cell receptor beta chains presented below share a single source sample, sequenced in a study of blood T cell repertoires in COVID-19. Repertoires were generated with immunoSEQ multiplex PCR, while TCRdb's copy carries only in-frame clones and drops some. The repertoire includes about 99,000 clones, about four fifths of them detected once, and 1.5% to 2.5% sits in the top ten. The material sequenced was peripheral blood. These receptors were obtained from a man between 65 and 79 years old with active or convalescent COVID-19.

The chain employs TRBV18 and TRBJ1-2, with 10 positions matching TRBD1. CDR3 length: 14 amino acids. V dropped 0 bases and J dropped 7; count of bases not matched to a gene: 2. Per the germline V gene, CDR1 is KGHSH and CDR2 is LQKENI. The DNA for the CDR3 is TGTGCCAGCTCACCACCAGGGACAGGGGTTGGCTACACCTTC. It specifies CASSPPGTGVGYTF.

The chain uses TRBV11-2 and TRBJ2-7; 10 positions match TRBD1. This CDR3 has 12 amino acids. The V and J ends lost 8 bases and 4 bases, in that order; junction bases with no gene match: 2. Germline V CDR1 and CDR2: SGHAT, FQNNGV. CDR3 DNA sequence: TGTGCCAGCGCGGGACAGGGGTACGAGCAGTACTTC. Translating it yields CASAGQGYEQYF.

The chain joins TRBV28 to TRBJ1-1; 7 nucleotides line up with TRBD1. CDR1 and CDR2 from the germline V gene are MDHEN and SYDVKM. The CDR3 spans 16 residues. V dropped 0 bases and J dropped 2; count of bases not matched to a gene: 6. The CDR3 DNA reads TGTGCCAGCAGTTTATGGACAGGGTTGGGAAACACTGAAGCTTTCTTT. Protein: CASSLWTGLGNTEAFF. The variable domain in full, completed from reference TRBV28 and TRBJ1-1, reads DVKVTQSSRYLVKRTGEKVFLECVQDMDHENMFWYRQDPGLGLRLIYFSYDVKMKEKGDIPEGYSVSREKKERFSLILESASTNQTSMYLCASSLWTGLGNTEAFFGQGTRLTVV.

J is TRBJ1-1 and V is TRBV11-2; D not resolved. The CDR3 totals 12 residues. Germline CDR1 and CDR2: SGHAT and FQNNGV. Trimming cost V 2 bases and J 1 base, with 2 bases left between them. For the CDR3, the DNA is TGTGCCAGCAGCTTACAGAACACTGAAGCTTTCTTT. Translated, it gives CASSLQNTEAFF.

CDR3 sequence: CAISEQGYGYTF. The CDR3 DNA sequence: TGTGCCATCAGTGAGCAGGGATATGGCTACACCTTC. The chain is built from TRBV10-3 and TRBJ1-2, with D tentatively TRBD1 (5 bases). From germline, CDR1 is ENHRY and CDR2 SYGVKD. Trimming stripped 2 bases from V and 5 bases from J, with 6 bases between. This CDR3 region has 12 residues.

V usage is TRBV28 and J usage is TRBJ1-5; D is undetermined. V was pared by 3 bases and J by 6 bases, with 6 bases between. Germline assignment: CDR1 MDHEN and CDR2 SYDVKM. This CDR3 has 12 amino acids. The CDR3 region has the DNA TGTGCCAGCAGTTTCGCGAGTCAGCCCCAGCATTTT. It specifies CASSFASQPQHF.

The chain joins TRBV24-1 to TRBJ2-2; D is perhaps TRBD2 (6 bases). V lost 6 bases and J lost 2, with 9 bases in between. This CDR3 contains 14 residues. The germline V gene encodes CDR1 KGHDR and CDR2 SFDVKD. CDR3 DNA sequence: TGTGCCACCAGTCGAGCGGGTAACACCGGGGAGCTGTTTTTT. It specifies CATSRAGNTGELFF.

The chain uses TRBV28 and TRBJ2-1; 7 bases map to TRBD2. CDR3 length: 15 residues. After removal of 4 bases from V and 2 bases from J, the junction contained 5 bases not matched to a gene. Per the germline V gene, CDR1 is MDHEN and CDR2 is SYDVKM. The CDR3 DNA sequence: TGTGCCAGCAGTTCCCCGGGGGGACCCTACAATGAGCAGTTCTTC. Protein sequence: CASSSPGGPYNEQFF.

This clone has only one observation. This chain links TRBV18 with TRBJ2-3, with D perhaps TRBD2 (5 bases). Per germline, CDR1 KGHSH and CDR2 LQKENI. This CDR3 region has 16 residues. Trimming took off 0 bases at V and 0 bases at J, with 10 bases between the two ends. The CDR3 DNA reads as TGTGCCAGCTCACCACCGCGGGTTACGAGCACAGATACGCAGTATTTT. It encodes CASSPPRVTSTDTQYF.

The chain employs TRBV19 and TRBJ1-5, with a weak D call TRBD1 (6 bases). V was shortened by 10 bases and J by 3 bases, with 10 bases between the two germline ends. The CDR3 length is 12 residues. Germline V lookup: CDR1 LNHDA, CDR2 SQIVND (reference sequence). The CDR3 nucleotides read TGTGCCACCCGACAGGTCAATCAGCCCCAGCATTTT. Its translation is CATRQVNQPQHF.

This clone has just a few counts. V usage is TRBV7-9 and J usage is TRBJ2-4; possible D gene TRBD2, 6 bases. The germline V gene encodes CDR1 SEHNR and CDR2 FQNEAQ (reference sequence). With 5 bases removed from V and 4 bases from J, the gap between germline ends came to 12 bases. The CDR3 is 14 amino acids. This chain's CDR3 is CASSHSGSKNIQYF. The CDR3 coding sequence is TGTGCCAGCAGCCACTCCGGGAGTAAAAACATTCAGTACTTC.

The CDR3 DNA follows: TGTGCCAGCAGTGCACAGGGTGGTGGCAATCAGCCCCAGCATTTT. Translated, it gives CASSAQGGGNQPQHF. V gene TRBV6-4 combines with J gene TRBJ1-5, with D possibly matching TRBD1 (6 bases). The germline V gene encodes CDR1 MRHNA and CDR2 SNTAGT. Trimming left V 4 bases short and J 2 bases short, with 12 bases between. The CDR3 runs 15 residues.

The chain carries TRBV18 and TRBJ1-1, with D perhaps TRBD1 (6 bases). The CDR3 length is 15 residues. The germline V gene has CDR1 KGHSH and CDR2 LQKENI. With 4 bases removed from V and 0 bases from J, the gap between germline ends came to 12 bases. In DNA form, the CDR3 reads TGTGCCAGCTCACTGGGACACCTCATGAACACTGAAGCTTTCTTT. Protein product: CASSLGHLMNTEAFF.

V usage is TRBV18 and J usage is TRBJ2-1, with 7 nucleotides matching TRBD1. Germline values: CDR1 KGHSH, CDR2 LQKENI. The CDR3 is made up of 17 amino acids. V was pared by 2 bases and J by 1 base, with 8 bases of the junction left unmatched. CDR3 sequence: CASSPGAGGLSYNEQFF. The CDR3 DNA is TGTGCCAGCTCACCAGGGGCAGGGGGTTTATCCTACAATGAGCAGTTCTTC.

This clone was observed a few times. The chain joins TRBV7-8 to TRBJ1-6; 7 nucleotides match TRBD1. Trimming took 5 bases from V and 3 from J; bases not matched to a gene: 7. The CDR3 runs 16 residues. In germline, CDR1 is SGHVS, CDR2 FQNEAQ. CDR3 protein: CASSPRGQDYNSPLHF. DNA for the CDR3: TGTGCCAGCAGCCCGAGGGGGCAGGACTATAATTCACCCCTCCACTTT.

The rearrangement links TRBV28 to TRBJ1-2; TRBD1 is a possible D gene (5 bases). The germline CDR1 and CDR2 sequences are MDHEN and SYDVKM. V was clipped by 7 bases and J by 2 bases, with 17 bases between them. The CDR3 runs 15 residues. CDR3 amino acids: CASTPSGEGNYGYTF. The CDR3 DNA follows: TGTGCCAGCACCCCCTCGGGGGAGGGAAACTATGGCTACACCTTC.

The CDR3 reads CASSIRVVQPQHF. CDR3 coding DNA: TGTGCCAGTAGTATACGGGTAGTCCAGCCCCAGCATTTT. This chain joins TRBV19 and TRBJ1-5; no reliable D call. The V gene's germline CDR1 is LNHDA and CDR2 SQIVND (reference sequence). Trimming took 2 bases from V and 7 from J, leaving 9 bases between them. This CDR3 region has 13 residues.

The V call is TRBV6-1, the J call TRBJ2-1, with D perhaps matching TRBD2 (7 bases). The ends were cut back, 4 bases at V and 0 bases at J, with 25 bases in the middle. Germline values: CDR1 MNHNS, CDR2 SASEGT. The CDR3 length is 20 residues. Written as DNA, the CDR3 is TGTGCCAGCAGTGCCAGGAGTGCGGGGGCCGTATGGGGCTCCTACAATGAGCAGTTCTTC. Its protein is CASSARSAGAVWGSYNEQFF.

The V and J genes are TRBV7-2 and TRBJ2-2, with a weak D call TRBD1 (6 bases). V was clipped by 3 bases and J by 6 bases, with 11 bases between them. Germline V gene sequence: CDR1 SGHTA, CDR2 FQGNSA. This CDR3 has 14 amino acids. The CDR3 protein is CASSFDRTPGELFF. The CDR3 DNA reads as TGTGCCAGCAGCTTTGACAGGACCCCCGGGGAGCTGTTTTTT.

The chain is built from TRBV19 and TRBJ2-1; 11 positions agree with TRBD2. The junction had 7 bases not matched to a gene; V was cut back by 5 bases and J by 4 bases. Germline V CDR1 and CDR2: LNHDA, SQIVND (reference sequence). CDR3 size: 16 residues. The DNA for the CDR3 is TGTGCCAGTAGTCCCCTGGGGACTAGCGGTTACAATGAGCAGTTCTTC. Translating gives CASSPLGTSGYNEQFF.

This clone is a singleton in its sample. The CDR3 DNA reads as TGTGCCAGCAGCCTTGGACAGGGATGGGAAGCTTTCTTT. Its protein is CASSLGQGWEAFF. This chain uses TRBV3-1 (or the pseudogene TRBV3-2) with TRBJ1-1; 8 bases line up with TRBD1. J was trimmed by 8 bases and V by 4 bases; bases with no gene match: 6. CDR1 and CDR2 (germline): LGHDT, YNNKEL (reference sequence). CDR3 length: 13 amino acids.

This clone was recorded once. This sequence joins TRBV7-3 and TRBJ2-2, with 7 bases that match TRBD1. CDR1 is SGHTA, CDR2 FQGTGA, per germline. V lost 5 bases, J lost 3 bases, and 3 bases stayed unmatched. This CDR3 has 14 amino acids. The CDR3 nucleotides read TGTGCCAGCAGCCAGGACAGGCACACCGGGGAGCTGTTTTTT. This sequence encodes CASSQDRHTGELFF.

The gene calls are TRBV6-9 and TRBJ2-1, with 8 bases aligning to TRBD2. The CDR3 length is 16 residues. From germline, CDR1 is MNHGY and CDR2 SVAAGI. Trimming at V came to 6 bases and at J to 6 bases, leaving 13 bases not matched to a gene. Here the CDR3 reads CASRDSAAGVPNEQFF. In DNA form, the CDR3 reads TGTGCCAGCAGAGACTCTGCAGCGGGGGTACCCAATGAGCAGTTCTTC.

The chain combines TRBV5-1 with TRBJ1-2, with TRBD1 matching 8 bases. CDR3 length: 20 amino acids. Trimming cost V 4 bases and J 2 bases; bases outside gene matches: 22. Germline assignment: CDR1 SGHRS and CDR2 YFSETQ. The CDR3 sequence is CASSTAGGRGPPGSNYGYTF. The DNA of the CDR3 is TGCGCCAGCAGCACGGCAGGGGGCAGGGGGCCACCGGGGTCGAACTATGGCTACACCTTC.

V gene TRBV7-2 combines with J gene TRBJ1-1, with TRBD1 as a possible D gene (5 bases). The ends were cut back, 6 bases at V and 4 bases at J, with 9 bases in the middle. This CDR3 is 12 amino acids long. The V gene's germline CDR1 is SGHTA and CDR2 FQGNSA. The CDR3 spells CASSPDSTEAFF. The DNA of the CDR3 is TGTGCCAGCAGTCCCGACAGCACTGAAGCTTTCTTT.

The chain combines TRBV5-1 with TRBJ1-2; D may be TRBD1 (6 bases). The CDR3 runs to 13 residues. From germline, CDR1 is SGHRS and CDR2 YFSETQ. Deletions cut 4 bases from V and 8 bases from J, with 15 bases between. In DNA form, the CDR3 reads TGCGCCAGCAGCATTCAGGGGTCGGACGGCTACACCTTC. Translated, it gives CASSIQGSDGYTF.

The chain links TRBV5-4 to TRBJ2-2; no clear D gene. Trimming took off 4 bases at V and 3 bases at J, with 4 bases between the two ends. Germline CDR1 reads SGHNT; CDR2 reads YYREEE (reference sequence). There are 12 residues in the CDR3. The CDR3 region is CASSPYTGELFF. The CDR3 nucleotides read TGTGCCAGCAGCCCCTACACCGGGGAGCTGTTTTTT.

CDR3 protein: CASVFDRGYGYTF. The DNA for the CDR3 is TGTGCCAGCGTATTCGACAGGGGCTATGGCTACACCTTC. J is TRBJ1-2 and V is TRBV2, with 8 bases identical to TRBD1. Germline CDR1 is SNHLY and CDR2 is FYNNEI. Trimming cost V 8 bases and J 4 bases; bases outside gene matches: 6. CDR3 length: 13 residues.

This clone was observed once. The V call is TRBV14, the J call TRBJ2-3; 7 nucleotides agree with TRBD1. The CDR3 runs 15 residues. In germline, CDR1 is SGHDN, CDR2 FVKESK. V trimming: 4 bases; J trimming: 8 bases; junction bases outside the gene matches: 12. This CDR3 reads CASSPPGQNLATQYF. DNA of the CDR3: TGTGCCAGCAGCCCCCCGGGACAGAATCTGGCTACGCAGTATTTT.

CDR3 protein: CASSLELNTEAFF. In DNA form, the CDR3 reads TGCGCCAGCAGCTTAGAGCTGAACACTGAAGCTTTCTTT. V is TRBV5-1 and J is TRBJ1-1; D gene ambiguous. Germline loops: CDR1 SGHRS, CDR2 YFSETQ. There are 13 residues in the CDR3. V dropped 2 bases and J dropped 0 bases, with 5 bases sitting between them.

The chain joins TRBV5-8 to TRBJ1-6, with 7 bases that match TRBD1. The germline V gene encodes CDR1 SGHTS and CDR2 YDEGEE. Germline trimming cut 5 bases from V and 8 bases from J; bases unmatched to any gene: 4. The CDR3 spans 13 residues. CDR3 DNA: TGTGCCAGCAGGGGACAGTATGATTCACCCCTCCACTTT. Its protein is CASRGQYDSPLHF.